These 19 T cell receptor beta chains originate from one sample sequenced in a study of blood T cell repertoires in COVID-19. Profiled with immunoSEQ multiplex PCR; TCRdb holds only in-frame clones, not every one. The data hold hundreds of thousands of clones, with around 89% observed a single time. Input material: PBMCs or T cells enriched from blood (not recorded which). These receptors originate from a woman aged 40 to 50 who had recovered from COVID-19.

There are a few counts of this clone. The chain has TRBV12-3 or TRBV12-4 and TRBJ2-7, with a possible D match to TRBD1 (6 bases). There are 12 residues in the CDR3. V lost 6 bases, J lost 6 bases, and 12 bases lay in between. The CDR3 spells CASRGAGREQYF. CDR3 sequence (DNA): TGTGCCAGCAGGGGGGCGGGCCGCGAGCAGTACTTC.

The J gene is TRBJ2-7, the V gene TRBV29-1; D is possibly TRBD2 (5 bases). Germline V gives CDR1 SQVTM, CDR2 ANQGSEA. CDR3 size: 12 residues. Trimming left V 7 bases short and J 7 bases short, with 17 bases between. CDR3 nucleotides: TGCAGCGCAAGCGAGGGTTTGGGGGAGCAGTACTTC. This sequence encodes CSASEGLGEQYF.

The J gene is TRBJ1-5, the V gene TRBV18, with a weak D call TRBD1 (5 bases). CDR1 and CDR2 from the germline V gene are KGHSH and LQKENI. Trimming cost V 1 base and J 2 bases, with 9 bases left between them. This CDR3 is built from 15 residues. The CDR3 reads CASSPQGNGNQPQHF. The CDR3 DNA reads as TGTGCCAGCTCACCACAGGGGAACGGCAATCAGCCCCAGCATTTT.

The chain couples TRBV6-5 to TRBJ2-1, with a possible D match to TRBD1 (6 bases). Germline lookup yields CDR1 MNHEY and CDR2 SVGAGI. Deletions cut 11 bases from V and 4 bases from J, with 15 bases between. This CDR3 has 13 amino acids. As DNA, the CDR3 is TGTGCCTTCGGACAGACGCTTTACAATGAGCAGTTCTTC. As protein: CAFGQTLYNEQFF.

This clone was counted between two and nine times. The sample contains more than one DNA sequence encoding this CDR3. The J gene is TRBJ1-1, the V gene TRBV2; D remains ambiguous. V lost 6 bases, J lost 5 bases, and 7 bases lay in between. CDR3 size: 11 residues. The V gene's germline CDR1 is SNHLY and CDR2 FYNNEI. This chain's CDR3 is CASSRYTEAFF. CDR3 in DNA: TGTGCCAGCAGCCGGTATACTGAAGCTTTCTTT.

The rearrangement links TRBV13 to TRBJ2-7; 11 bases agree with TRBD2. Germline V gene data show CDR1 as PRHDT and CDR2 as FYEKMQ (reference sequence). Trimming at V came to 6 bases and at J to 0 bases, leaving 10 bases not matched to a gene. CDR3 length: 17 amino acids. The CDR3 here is CASSQYSGRGVSYEQYF. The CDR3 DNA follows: TGTGCCAGCAGTCAATATAGCGGGAGGGGAGTCTCCTACGAGCAGTACTTC.

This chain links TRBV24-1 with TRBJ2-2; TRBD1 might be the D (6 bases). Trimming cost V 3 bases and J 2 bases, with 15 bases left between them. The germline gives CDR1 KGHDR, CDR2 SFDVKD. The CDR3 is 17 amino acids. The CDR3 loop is CATSDLALGANTGELFF. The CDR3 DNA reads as TGTGCCACCAGTGATCTGGCACTGGGGGCAAACACCGGGGAGCTGTTTTTT.

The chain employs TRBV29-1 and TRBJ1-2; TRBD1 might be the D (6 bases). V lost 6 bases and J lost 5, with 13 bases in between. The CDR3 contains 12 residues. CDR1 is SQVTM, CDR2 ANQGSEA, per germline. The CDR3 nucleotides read TGCAGCGTCGGTGGGGGCGAGTATGGCTACACCTTC. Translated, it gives CSVGGGEYGYTF.

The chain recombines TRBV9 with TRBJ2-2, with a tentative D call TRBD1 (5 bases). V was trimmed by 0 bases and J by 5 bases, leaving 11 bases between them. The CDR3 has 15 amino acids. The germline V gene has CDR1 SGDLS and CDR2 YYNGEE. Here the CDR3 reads CASSVGGVPTGELFF. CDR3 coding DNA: TGTGCCAGCAGCGTAGGGGGCGTCCCGACCGGGGAGCTGTTTTTT.

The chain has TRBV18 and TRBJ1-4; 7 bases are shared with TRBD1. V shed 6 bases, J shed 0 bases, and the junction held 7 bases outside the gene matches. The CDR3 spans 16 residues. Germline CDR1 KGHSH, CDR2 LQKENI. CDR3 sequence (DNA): TGTGCCAGCTCGCCGACAGGGCCCGCAACTAATGAAAAACTGTTTTTT. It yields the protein CASSPTGPATNEKLFF.

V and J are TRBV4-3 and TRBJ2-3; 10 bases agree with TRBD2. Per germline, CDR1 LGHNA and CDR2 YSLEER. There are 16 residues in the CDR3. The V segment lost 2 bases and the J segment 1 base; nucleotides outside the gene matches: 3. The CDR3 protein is CASSQRSGGGTDTQYF. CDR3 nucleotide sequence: TGCGCCAGCAGCCAAAGGAGCGGGGGGGGCACAGATACGCAGTATTTT.

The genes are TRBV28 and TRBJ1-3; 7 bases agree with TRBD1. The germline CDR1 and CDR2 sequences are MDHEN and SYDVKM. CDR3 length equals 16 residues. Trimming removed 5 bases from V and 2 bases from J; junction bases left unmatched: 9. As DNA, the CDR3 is TGTGCCAGCAGTCCCTTGACAGGGATAGCTGGAAACACCATATATTTT. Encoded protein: CASSPLTGIAGNTIYF. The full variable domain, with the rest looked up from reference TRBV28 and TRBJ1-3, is DVKVTQSSRYLVKRTGEKVFLECVQDMDHENMFWYRQDPGLGLRLIYFSYDVKMKEKGDIPEGYSVSREKKERFSLILESASTNQTSMYLCASSPLTGIAGNTIYFGEGSWLTVV.

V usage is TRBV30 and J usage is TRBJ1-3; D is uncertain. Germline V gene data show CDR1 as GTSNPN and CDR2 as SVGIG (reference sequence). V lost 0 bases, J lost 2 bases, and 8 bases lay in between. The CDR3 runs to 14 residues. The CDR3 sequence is CAWSVGLTGNTIYF. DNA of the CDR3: TGTGCCTGGAGTGTAGGACTTACTGGAAACACCATATATTTT.

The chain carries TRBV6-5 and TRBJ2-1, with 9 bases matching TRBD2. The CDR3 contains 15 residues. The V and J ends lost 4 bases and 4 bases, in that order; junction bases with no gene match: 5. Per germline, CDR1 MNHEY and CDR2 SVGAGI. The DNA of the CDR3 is TGTGCCAGCAGTTCGGATACTAGCGGGTACAATGAGCAGTTCTTC. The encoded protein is CASSSDTSGYNEQFF.

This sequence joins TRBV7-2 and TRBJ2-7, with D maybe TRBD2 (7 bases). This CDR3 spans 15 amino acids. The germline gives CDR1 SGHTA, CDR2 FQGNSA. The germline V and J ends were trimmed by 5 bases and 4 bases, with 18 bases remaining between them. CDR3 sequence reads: CASSPRGGAPYEQYF. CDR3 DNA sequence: TGTGCCAGCAGCCCTAGGGGGGGCGCCCCTTACGAGCAGTACTTC.

This chain's CDR3 is CASSTGTGNYGYTF. As DNA, the CDR3 is TGTGCCAGCAGCACTGGGACAGGGAACTATGGCTACACCTTC. The chain employs TRBV21-1 and TRBJ1-2; TRBD1, the table's D call, was not compared with the DNA. TRBV21-1 is shown as a pseudogene. The CDR3 loop spans 14 amino acids.

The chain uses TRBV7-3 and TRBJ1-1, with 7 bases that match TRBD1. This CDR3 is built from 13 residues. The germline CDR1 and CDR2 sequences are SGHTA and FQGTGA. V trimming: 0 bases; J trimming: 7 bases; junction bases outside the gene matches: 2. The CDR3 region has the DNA TGTGCCAGCAGCTTAACGCAGGGGGTTGAAGCTTTCTTT. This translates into CASSLTQGVEAFF.

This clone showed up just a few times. The CDR3 loop is CASSLGMGAPYEQYF. As DNA, the CDR3 is TGTGCCAGCAGCTTAGGAATGGGCGCGCCCTACGAGCAGTACTTC. The chain links TRBV7-2 to TRBJ2-7; no clear D gene. The CDR3 runs 15 residues. V gave up 1 base and J gave up 2 bases, with 12 bases separating them. Germline V gene data show CDR1 as SGHTA and CDR2 as FQGNSA.

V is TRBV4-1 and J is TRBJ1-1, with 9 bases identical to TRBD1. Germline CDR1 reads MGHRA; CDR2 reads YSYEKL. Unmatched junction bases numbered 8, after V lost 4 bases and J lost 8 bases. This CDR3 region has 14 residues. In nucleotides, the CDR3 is TGCGCCAGCAGCCTCGGGACAGGGTTTGGAGAAGCTTTCTTT. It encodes CASSLGTGFGEAFF.